This section outlines one TCR beta chain sequence together with its context. Its target is not known. This entry belongs to a study of CD8 T cells in ankylosing spondylitis. Findings and caveats of the study: Some of the motif variants had earlier been found in reactive arthritis patients' fluid and blood. A TCR beta motif of about 8 highly homologous variants appeared characteristic of ankylosing spondylitis blood. It was reported that disease-linked clones were significantly enriched in matched ankylosing spondylitis synovial fluid. Disease-linked clones proved CD8+ and comparatively uncommon in peripheral blood.

Libraries for TCR beta were made by quantitative 5'-RACE with molecular barcodes. In TCRdb, the 5' RACE reads were re-called with MiXCR into one record per CDR3 protein. Of about 540,000 distinct CDR3 sequences detected, about an eighth appear once; the ten largest clones hold under 7.5%. The V and J ends lost 5 bases and 0 bases respectively, with 11 bases between them. The CDR3 covers 14 residues. Germline lookup yields CDR1 DFQATT and CDR2 SNEGSKA (reference sequence). Material for sequencing was blood, either unsorted or a sorted T cell fraction (not recorded which). This TCR derives from a male donor with ankylosing spondylitis. This chain joins TRBV20-1 and TRBJ1-5; tentatively, D is TRBD1 (5 bases). The CDR3 sequence is CSASGTFSNQPQHF. In DNA, the CDR3 is TGCAGTGCTTCCGGGACGTTTAGCAATCAGCCCCAGCATTTT.